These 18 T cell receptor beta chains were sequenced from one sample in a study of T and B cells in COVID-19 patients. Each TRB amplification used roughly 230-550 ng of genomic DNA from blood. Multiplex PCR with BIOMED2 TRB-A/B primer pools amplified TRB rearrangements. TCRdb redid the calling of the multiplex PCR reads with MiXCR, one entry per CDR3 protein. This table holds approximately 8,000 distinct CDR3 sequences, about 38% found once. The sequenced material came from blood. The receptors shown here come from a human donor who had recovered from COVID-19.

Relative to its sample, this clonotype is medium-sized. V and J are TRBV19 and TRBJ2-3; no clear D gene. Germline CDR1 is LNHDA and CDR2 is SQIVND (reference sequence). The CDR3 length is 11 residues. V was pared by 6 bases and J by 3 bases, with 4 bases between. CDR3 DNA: TGTGCCAGTAGCATGACAGATACGCAGTATTTT. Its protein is CASSMTDTQYF.

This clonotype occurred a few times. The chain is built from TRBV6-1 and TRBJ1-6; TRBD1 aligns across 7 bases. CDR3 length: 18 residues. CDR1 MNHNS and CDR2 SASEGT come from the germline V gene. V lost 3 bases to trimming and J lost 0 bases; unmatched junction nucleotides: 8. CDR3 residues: CASSETLTGSSYNSPLHF. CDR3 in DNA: TGTGCCAGCAGTGAGACCCTGACAGGGAGCTCCTATAATTCACCCCTCCACTTT.

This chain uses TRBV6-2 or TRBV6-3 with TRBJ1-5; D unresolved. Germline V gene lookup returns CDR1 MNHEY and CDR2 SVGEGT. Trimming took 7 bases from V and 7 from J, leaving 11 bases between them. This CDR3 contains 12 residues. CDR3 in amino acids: CASKAVLQPQHF. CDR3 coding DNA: TGTGCCAGCAAAGCTGTCCTGCAGCCCCAGCATTTT.

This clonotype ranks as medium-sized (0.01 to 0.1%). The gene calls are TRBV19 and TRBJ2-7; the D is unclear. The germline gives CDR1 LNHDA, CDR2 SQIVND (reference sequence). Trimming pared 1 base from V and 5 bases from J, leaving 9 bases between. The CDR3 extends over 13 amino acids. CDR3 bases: TGTGCCAGTAGTATAGCCCCAGGTGACGAGCAGTACGTC. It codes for CASSIAPGDEQYV.

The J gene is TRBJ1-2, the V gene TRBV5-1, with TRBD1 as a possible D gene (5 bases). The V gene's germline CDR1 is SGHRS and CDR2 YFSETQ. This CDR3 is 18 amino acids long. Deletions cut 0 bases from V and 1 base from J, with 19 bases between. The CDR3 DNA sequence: TGCGCCAGCAGCTTGGACGGGGCCCCAATTAGCTTTAACTATGGCTACACCTTC. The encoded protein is CASSLDGAPISFNYGYTF.

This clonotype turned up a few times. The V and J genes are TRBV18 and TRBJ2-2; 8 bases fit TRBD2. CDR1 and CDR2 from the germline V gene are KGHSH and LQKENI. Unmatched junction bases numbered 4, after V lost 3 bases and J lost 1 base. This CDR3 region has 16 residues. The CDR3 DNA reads TGTGCCAGCTCACCGGGACTAGTCGGGAACACCGGGGAGCTGTTTTTT. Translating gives CASSPGLVGNTGELFF.

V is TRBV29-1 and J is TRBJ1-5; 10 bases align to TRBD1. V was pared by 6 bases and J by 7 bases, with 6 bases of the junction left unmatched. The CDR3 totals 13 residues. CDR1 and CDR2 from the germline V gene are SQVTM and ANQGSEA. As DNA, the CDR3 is TGCAGCGTAAGGGACAGGGGCGGGCAGCCCCAGCATTTT. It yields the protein CSVRDRGGQPQHF. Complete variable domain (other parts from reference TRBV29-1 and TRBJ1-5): SAVISQKPSRDICQRGTSLTIQCQVDSQVTMMFWYRQQPGQSLTLIATANQGSEATYESGFVIDKFPISRPNLTFSTLTVSNMSPEDSSIYLCSVRDRGGQPQHFGDGTRLSIL.

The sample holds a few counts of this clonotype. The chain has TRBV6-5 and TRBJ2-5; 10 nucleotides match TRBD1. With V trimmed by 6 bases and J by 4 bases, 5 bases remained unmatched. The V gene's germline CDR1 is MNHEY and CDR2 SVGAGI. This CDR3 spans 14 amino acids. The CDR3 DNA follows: TGTGCCAGCAGCCGACAGGGGGCAAGAGAGACCCAGTACTTC. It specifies CASSRQGARETQYF.

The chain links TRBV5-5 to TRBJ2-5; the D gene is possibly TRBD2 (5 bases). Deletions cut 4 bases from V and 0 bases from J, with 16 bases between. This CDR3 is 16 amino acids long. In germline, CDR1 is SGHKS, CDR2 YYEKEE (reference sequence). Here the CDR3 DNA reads TGTGCCAGCAGCCCCTGGGAGCTACAGTACCAAGAGACCCAGTACTTC. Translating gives CASSPWELQYQETQYF. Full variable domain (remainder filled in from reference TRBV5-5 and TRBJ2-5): DAGVTQSPTHLIKTRGQQVTLRCSPISGHKSVSWYQQVLGQGPQFIFQYYEKEERGRGNFPDRFSARQFPNYSSELNVNALLLGDSALYLCASSPWELQYQETQYFGPGTRLLVL.

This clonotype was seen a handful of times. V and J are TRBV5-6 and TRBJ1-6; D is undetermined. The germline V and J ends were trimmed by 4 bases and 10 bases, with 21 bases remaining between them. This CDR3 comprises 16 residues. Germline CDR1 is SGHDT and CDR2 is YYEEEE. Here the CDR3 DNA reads TGTGCCAGCAGCCTATCCCAAGGTCGTATCAACTCACCCCTCCACTTT. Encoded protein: CASSLSQGRINSPLHF.

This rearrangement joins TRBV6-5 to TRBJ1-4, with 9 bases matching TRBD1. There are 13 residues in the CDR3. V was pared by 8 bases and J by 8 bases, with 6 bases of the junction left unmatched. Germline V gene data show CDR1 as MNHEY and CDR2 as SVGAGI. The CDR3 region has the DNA TGTGCCAGCCGGGACAGGGAAGACGAAAAACTGTTTTTT. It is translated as CASRDREDEKLFF.

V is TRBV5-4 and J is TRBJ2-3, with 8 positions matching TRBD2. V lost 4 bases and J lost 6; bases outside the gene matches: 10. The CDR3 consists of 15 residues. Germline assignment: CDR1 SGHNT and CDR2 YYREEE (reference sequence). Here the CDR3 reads CASSLGGAVTDTQYF. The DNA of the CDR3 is TGTGCCAGCAGCCTCGGGGGGGCGGTGACCGATACGCAGTATTTT.

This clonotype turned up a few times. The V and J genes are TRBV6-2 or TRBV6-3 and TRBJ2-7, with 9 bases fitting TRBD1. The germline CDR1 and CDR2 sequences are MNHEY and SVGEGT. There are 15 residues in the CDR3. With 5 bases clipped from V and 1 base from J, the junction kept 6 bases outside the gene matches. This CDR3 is CASSETGGGSYEQYF. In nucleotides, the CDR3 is TGTGCCAGCAGTGAGACAGGGGGTGGGTCCTACGAGCAGTACTTC.

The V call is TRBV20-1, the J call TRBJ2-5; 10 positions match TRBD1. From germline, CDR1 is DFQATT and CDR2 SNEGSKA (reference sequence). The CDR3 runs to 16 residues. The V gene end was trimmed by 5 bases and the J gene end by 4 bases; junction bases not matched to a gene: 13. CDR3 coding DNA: TGCAGTGCTGACCGACGAGGACAGGGGGGAGCAGAGACCCAGTACTTC. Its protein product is CSADRRGQGGAETQYF.

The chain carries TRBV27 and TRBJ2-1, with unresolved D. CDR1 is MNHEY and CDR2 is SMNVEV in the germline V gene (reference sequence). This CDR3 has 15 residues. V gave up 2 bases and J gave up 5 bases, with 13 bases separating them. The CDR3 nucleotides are TGTGCCAGCAGTTTACCGCACGCCAAGGACAATGAGCAGTTCTTC. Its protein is CASSLPHAKDNEQFF.

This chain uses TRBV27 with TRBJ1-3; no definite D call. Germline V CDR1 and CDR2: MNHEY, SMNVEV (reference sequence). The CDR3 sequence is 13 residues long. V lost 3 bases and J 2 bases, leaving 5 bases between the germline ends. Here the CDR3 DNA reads TGTGCCAGCAGTTTCGGTGCTGGAAACACCATATATTTT. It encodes CASSFGAGNTIYF.

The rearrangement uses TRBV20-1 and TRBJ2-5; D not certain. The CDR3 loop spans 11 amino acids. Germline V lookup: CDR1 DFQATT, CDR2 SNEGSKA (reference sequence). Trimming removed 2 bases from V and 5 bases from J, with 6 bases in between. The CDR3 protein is CSARRTETQYF. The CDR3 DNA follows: TGCAGTGCTAGACGGACGGAGACCCAGTACTTC.

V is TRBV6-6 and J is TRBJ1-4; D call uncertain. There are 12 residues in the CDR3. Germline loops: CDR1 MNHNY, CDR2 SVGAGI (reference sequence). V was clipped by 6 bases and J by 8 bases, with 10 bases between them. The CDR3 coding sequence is TGTGCCAGCAGCTCCGCGGGCGAAAAACTGTTTTTT. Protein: CASSSAGEKLFF.